This is a list of T cell receptor beta chains from one sample in a study of T cell responses to AZD1222 COVID-19 vaccine. TCRdb's table, derived via immunoSEQ multiplex PCR, lists solely in-frame clones and lacks some. The sample records more than 120,000 clones, 86% being singletons. Sequencing used peripheral blood, obtained 28 days after the second AZD1222 dose. These receptors were collected from an adult who received the AZD1222 COVID-19 vaccine. Each CDR3 is given with its conserved first and last residue. Fields, in order: D gene, J gene, clone size, V gene, CDR3 protein, CDR3 DNA. D genes are given only for firm matches. The size field is filled for only some rows; it gives once, few, many or a size class.

d_call: -; j_call: TRBJ2-3; clone_size: -; v_call: TRBV3-1/TRBV3-2; cdr3_aa: CASSQDGARTDTQYF; cdr3_nt: TGTGCCAGCAGCCAAGACGGAGCGCGCACAGATACGCAGTATTTT
d_call: -; j_call: TRBJ2-1; clone_size: -; v_call: TRBV4-2; cdr3_aa: CASSQGEDSYNEQFF; cdr3_nt: TGTGCCAGCAGCCAGGGGGAGGACTCCTACAATGAGCAGTTCTTC
d_call: -; j_call: TRBJ2-1; clone_size: -; v_call: TRBV7-9; cdr3_aa: CASSRAWGDEQFF; cdr3_nt: TGTGCCAGCAGCAGAGCCTGGGGGGATGAGCAGTTCTTC
d_call: -; j_call: TRBJ2-7; clone_size: -; v_call: TRBV3-1/TRBV3-2; cdr3_aa: CASSQVAGVEQYF; cdr3_nt: TGTGCCAGCAGCCAAGTCGCAGGGGTCGAGCAGTACTTC
d_call: TRBD1; j_call: TRBJ1-5; clone_size: -; v_call: TRBV5-1; cdr3_aa: CASSLDGQGNQPQHF; cdr3_nt: TGCGCCAGCAGCTTGGACGGACAGGGGAATCAGCCCCAGCATTTT
d_call: -; j_call: TRBJ2-3; clone_size: -; v_call: TRBV18; cdr3_aa: CASSPPRTITDTQYF; cdr3_nt: TGTGCCAGCTCACCACCTCGGACTATCACAGATACGCAGTATTTT
d_call: -; j_call: TRBJ2-1; clone_size: once; v_call: TRBV5-4; cdr3_aa: CASSSNGARQFF; cdr3_nt: TGTGCCAGCAGCTCAAACGGCGCTCGGCAGTTCTTC
d_call: -; j_call: TRBJ2-3; clone_size: few; v_call: TRBV2; cdr3_aa: CASSEAGPPGDTQYF; cdr3_nt: TGTGCCAGCAGTGAAGCGGGGCCCCCAGGAGATACGCAGTATTTT
d_call: -; j_call: TRBJ1-6; clone_size: -; v_call: TRBV10-3; cdr3_aa: CAISGQVNSPLHF; cdr3_nt: TGTGCCATCTCCGGGCAGGTAAACTCACCCCTCCACTTT
d_call: -; j_call: TRBJ2-5; clone_size: -; v_call: TRBV15; cdr3_aa: CATSRGRGGETQYF; cdr3_nt: TGTGCCACCAGCAGAGGGAGGGGTGGGGAGACCCAGTACTTC
d_call: TRBD1; j_call: TRBJ1-4; clone_size: -; v_call: TRBV5-1; cdr3_aa: CASSQDRGREKLFF; cdr3_nt: TGCGCCAGCAGCCAGGACAGGGGGCGTGAAAAACTGTTTTTT
d_call: TRBD1; j_call: TRBJ1-5; clone_size: -; v_call: TRBV18; cdr3_aa: CASSLRAGGTSNQPQHF; cdr3_nt: TGTGCCAGCTCACTTCGGGCAGGGGGTACAAGCAATCAGCCCCAGCATTTT
d_call: -; j_call: TRBJ2-3; clone_size: few; v_call: TRBV6-5; cdr3_aa: CASSYLASTDTQYF; cdr3_nt: TGTGCCAGCAGTTACCTAGCGAGCACAGATACGCAGTATTTT
d_call: -; j_call: TRBJ2-5; clone_size: -; v_call: TRBV10-2; cdr3_aa: CASSELRSFQETQYF; cdr3_nt: TGCGCCAGCAGTGAGTTAAGGTCTTTCCAAGAGACCCAGTACTTC
d_call: TRBD1; j_call: TRBJ1-4; clone_size: -; v_call: TRBV2; cdr3_aa: CASKQQGANEKLFF; cdr3_nt: TGTGCCAGCAAGCAACAGGGGGCTAATGAAAAACTGTTTTTT
d_call: -; j_call: TRBJ2-4; clone_size: -; v_call: TRBV5-4; cdr3_aa: CASSLAASKNIQYF; cdr3_nt: TGTGCCAGCAGCTTGGCGGCTAGCAAAAACATTCAGTACTTC
d_call: -; j_call: TRBJ2-6; clone_size: -; v_call: TRBV2; cdr3_aa: CASRPEGRANVLTF; cdr3_nt: TGTGCCAGCAGACCCGAGGGGAGGGCCAACGTCCTGACTTTC
d_call: -; j_call: TRBJ1-1; clone_size: -; v_call: TRBV7-9; cdr3_aa: CASSPNLGRQADTEAFF; cdr3_nt: TGTGCCAGCAGCCCTAATCTGGGTAGGCAGGCTGACACTGAAGCTTTCTTT
d_call: -; j_call: TRBJ1-1; clone_size: -; v_call: TRBV6-5; cdr3_aa: CASSSAGFTEAFF; cdr3_nt: TGTGCCAGCAGTTCGGCAGGGTTCACTGAAGCTTTCTTT
d_call: -; j_call: TRBJ1-2; clone_size: -; v_call: TRBV5-1; cdr3_aa: CASSLDASGTYGYTF; cdr3_nt: TGCGCCAGCAGCTTGGACGCCTCCGGAACCTATGGCTACACCTTC
d_call: -; j_call: TRBJ2-5; clone_size: -; v_call: TRBV6-5; cdr3_aa: CASRTGARETQYF; cdr3_nt: TGTGCCAGCCGTACGGGAGCCCGGGAGACCCAGTACTTC
d_call: TRBD2; j_call: TRBJ2-1; clone_size: -; v_call: TRBV19; cdr3_aa: CASSIDNSGGYNEQFF; cdr3_nt: TGTGCCAGTAGTATAGATAATAGCGGGGGGTACAATGAGCAGTTCTTC
d_call: TRBD1; j_call: TRBJ1-1; clone_size: few; v_call: TRBV25-1; cdr3_aa: CASSEWGTGGLNTEAFF; cdr3_nt: TGTGCCAGCAGTGAATGGGGGACAGGGGGCTTGAACACTGAAGCTTTCTTT
d_call: -; j_call: TRBJ2-2; clone_size: -; v_call: TRBV6-5; cdr3_aa: CASIGSENTGELFF; cdr3_nt: TGTGCCAGCATAGGTAGCGAGAACACCGGGGAGCTGTTTTTT
d_call: TRBD1; j_call: TRBJ1-4; clone_size: -; v_call: TRBV5-8; cdr3_aa: CASSFGTATNEKLFF; cdr3_nt: TGTGCCAGCAGCTTTGGGACAGCAACTAATGAAAAACTGTTTTTT
d_call: -; j_call: TRBJ1-2; clone_size: -; v_call: TRBV24-1; cdr3_aa: CATSEKEMTARTF; cdr3_nt: TGTGCCACCAGTGAGAAAGAAATGACGGCGCGGACCTTC